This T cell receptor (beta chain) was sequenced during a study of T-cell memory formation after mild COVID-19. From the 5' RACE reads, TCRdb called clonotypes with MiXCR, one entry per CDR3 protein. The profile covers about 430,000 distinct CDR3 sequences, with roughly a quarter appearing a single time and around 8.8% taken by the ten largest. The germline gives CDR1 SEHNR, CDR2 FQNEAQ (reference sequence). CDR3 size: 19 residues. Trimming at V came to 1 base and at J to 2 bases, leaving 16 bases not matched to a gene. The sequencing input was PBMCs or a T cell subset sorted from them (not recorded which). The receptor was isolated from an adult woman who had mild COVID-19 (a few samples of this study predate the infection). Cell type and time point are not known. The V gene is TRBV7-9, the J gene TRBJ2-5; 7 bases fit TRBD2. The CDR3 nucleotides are TGTGCCAGCAGCTTAGGCGCGTGGCTAGCGGATGGGGGACAAGAGACCCAGTACTTC. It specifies CASSLGAWLADGGQETQYF.